Listed below are T cell receptor beta chains from one sample, sequenced in a study of T cells in Graves' hyperthyroidism and ophthalmopathy. Via MiXCR, TCRdb re-called the multiplex PCR reads, giving one row per CDR3 protein. Found here are almost 600,000 distinct CDR3 sequences, around 14% of them singletons; the top ten hold 5.5% to 7.5%. Sequenced: blood. Every receptor here comes from a woman between 25 and 40 years old with Graves' hyperthyroidism that later progressed to Graves' ophthalmopathy. Both conserved end residues are part of each CDR3. D genes are given only for firm matches. Size tells how often a clone was seen (once, few, many) or the class of an expanded clone, and some rows leave it out.

clone size: few; V gene: TRBV4-1; J gene: TRBJ2-1; D gene: -; CDR3 protein: CASSQKGASNEQFF; CDR3 DNA: TGCGCCAGCAGCCAAAAAGGAGCGAGCAATGAGCAGTTCTTC
clone size: few; V gene: TRBV5-6; J gene: TRBJ2-1; D gene: -; CDR3 protein: CASSVGSRGEQFF; CDR3 DNA: TGTGCCAGCAGCGTAGGGTCTCGAGGTGAGCAGTTCTTC
clone size: -; V gene: TRBV6-1; J gene: TRBJ1-4; D gene: -; CDR3 protein: CASTREYLEKLFF; CDR3 DNA: TGTGCCAGCACCCGGGAGTATCTTGAAAAACTGTTTTTT
clone size: many; V gene: TRBV11-1; J gene: TRBJ2-3; D gene: -; CDR3 protein: CASSLEPSNTDTQYF; CDR3 DNA: TGTGCCAGCAGCTTAGAGCCGAGTAACACAGATACGCAGTATTTT
clone size: few; V gene: TRBV5-8; J gene: TRBJ2-1; D gene: TRBD2; CDR3 protein: CASSSGTNYREQFF; CDR3 DNA: TGTGCCAGCAGCTCCGGGACTAACTATCGTGAGCAGTTCTTC
clone size: many; V gene: TRBV12-5; J gene: TRBJ1-2; D gene: -; CDR3 protein: CASAYTLQGPYGDGYTF; CDR3 DNA: TGTGCTAGTGCCTACACTCTCCAGGGTCCCTATGGGGATGGCTACACCTTC
clone size: many; V gene: TRBV13; J gene: TRBJ1-2; D gene: -; CDR3 protein: CASSLATGRNGYTF; CDR3 DNA: TGTGCCAGCAGCTTAGCCACAGGGAGAAATGGCTACACCTTC
clone size: -; V gene: TRBV11-2; J gene: TRBJ2-1; D gene: TRBD2; CDR3 protein: CASSLGVTTSGGEGDFF; CDR3 DNA: TGTGCCAGCAGCTTAGGTGTCACGACTAGCGGGGGAGAGGGGGACTTCTTC
clone size: many; V gene: TRBV2; J gene: TRBJ1-2; D gene: TRBD1; CDR3 protein: CARGGDGYTF; CDR3 DNA: TGTGCCAGAGGGGGCGATGGCTACACCTTC
clone size: many; V gene: TRBV7-9; J gene: TRBJ2-3; D gene: -; CDR3 protein: CASSLDGADTQYF; CDR3 DNA: TGTGCCAGCAGCTTAGACGGGGCGGATACGCAGTATTTT
clone size: many; V gene: TRBV10-2; J gene: TRBJ1-5; D gene: -; CDR3 protein: CASSESWGAPNQPQHF; CDR3 DNA: TGCGCCAGCAGTGAGTCATGGGGGGCCCCCAATCAGCCCCAGCATTTT
clone size: many; V gene: TRBV6-6; J gene: TRBJ2-7; D gene: -; CDR3 protein: CASSYLSEQYF; CDR3 DNA: TGTGCCAGCAGTTACTTATCCGAGCAGTACTTC
clone size: many; V gene: TRBV6-5; J gene: TRBJ2-2; D gene: -; CDR3 protein: CASSYSPRNTGELFF; CDR3 DNA: TGTGCCAGCAGTTACTCGCCTAGGAACACCGGGGAGCTGTTTTTT
clone size: -; V gene: TRBV15; J gene: TRBJ1-4; D gene: -; CDR3 protein: CATSRAGASGEKLFF; CDR3 DNA: TGTGCCACCAGCAGAGCGGGGGCTTCCGGTGAAAAACTGTTTTTT
clone size: many; V gene: TRBV2; J gene: TRBJ2-1; D gene: TRBD1; CDR3 protein: CASKGDSDNEQFF; CDR3 DNA: TGTGCCAGCAAAGGGGACAGCGACAATGAGCAGTTCTTC
clone size: -; V gene: TRBV20-1; J gene: TRBJ2-5; D gene: -; CDR3 protein: CSADGLSGTQYF; CDR3 DNA: TGCAGTGCTGACGGCCTGAGCGGGACCCAGTACTTC
clone size: many; V gene: TRBV11-1; J gene: TRBJ2-7; D gene: -; CDR3 protein: CASSLAVSGVREQYF; CDR3 DNA: TGTGCCAGCAGCTTAGCGGTATCGGGAGTGAGGGAGCAGTACTTC
clone size: many; V gene: TRBV30; J gene: TRBJ2-7; D gene: TRBD2; CDR3 protein: CAWRTSGIHEQYF; CDR3 DNA: TGTGCCTGGAGGACTAGCGGGATTCACGAGCAGTACTTC
clone size: many; V gene: TRBV7-2; J gene: TRBJ2-2; D gene: TRBD2; CDR3 protein: CASSLGPSGANTGELFF; CDR3 DNA: TGTGCCAGCAGCTTAGGTCCTAGCGGAGCGAACACCGGGGAGCTGTTTTTT
clone size: -; V gene: TRBV6-1; J gene: TRBJ2-3; D gene: -; CDR3 protein: CASTKNRETLRTDTQYF; CDR3 DNA: TGTGCCAGCACCAAAAACAGGGAAACCCTTCGCACAGATACGCAGTATTTT
clone size: -; V gene: TRBV7-2; J gene: TRBJ2-3; D gene: -; CDR3 protein: CASSLRLVGADTQYF; CDR3 DNA: TGTGCCAGCAGTCTTAGACTAGTGGGAGCAGATACGCAGTATTTT
clone size: once; V gene: TRBV24-1; J gene: TRBJ1-1; D gene: -; CDR3 protein: CATSNSMGVNTEAFF; CDR3 DNA: TGTGCCACCAGTAACTCCATGGGGGTAAACACTGAAGCTTTCTTT
clone size: many; V gene: TRBV9; J gene: TRBJ2-7; D gene: TRBD2; CDR3 protein: CASSVQGTSEYEQYF; CDR3 DNA: TGTGCCAGCAGCGTACAAGGGACTAGCGAGTACGAGCAGTACTTC
clone size: few; V gene: TRBV7-9; J gene: TRBJ2-1; D gene: TRBD2; CDR3 protein: CASSLLAGGSYNEQFF; CDR3 DNA: TGTGCCAGCAGCCTCCTAGCGGGAGGATCATACAATGAGCAGTTCTTC
clone size: many; V gene: TRBV18; J gene: TRBJ1-4; D gene: TRBD1; CDR3 protein: CASSTGQDEKLFF; CDR3 DNA: TGTGCCAGCTCAACCGGACAGGATGAAAAACTGTTTTTT
clone size: -; V gene: TRBV24-1; J gene: TRBJ2-6; D gene: -; CDR3 protein: CATSDPQASGANVLTF; CDR3 DNA: TGTGCCACCAGTGATCCACAGGCCTCTGGGGCCAACGTCCTGACTTTC
clone size: many; V gene: TRBV7-9; J gene: TRBJ2-7; D gene: -; CDR3 protein: CASSTDSLYEQYF; CDR3 DNA: TGTGCCAGCAGCACGGACAGCCTATACGAGCAGTACTTC
clone size: many; V gene: TRBV12-3/TRBV12-4; J gene: TRBJ2-1; D gene: -; CDR3 protein: CASSVGTGGSNEQFF; CDR3 DNA: TGTGCCAGCAGTGTCGGGACTGGGGGGTCCAATGAGCAGTTCTTC
clone size: many; V gene: TRBV7-9; J gene: TRBJ2-7; D gene: TRBD2; CDR3 protein: CASSPSRGLAGAQDYEQYF; CDR3 DNA: TGTGCCAGCAGCCCATCTCGGGGACTAGCGGGAGCGCAGGACTACGAGCAGTACTTC
clone size: -; V gene: TRBV30; J gene: TRBJ1-5; D gene: -; CDR3 protein: CAWSVDTYSNQPQHF; CDR3 DNA: TGTGCCTGGAGTGTAGACACTTATAGCAATCAGCCCCAGCATTTT
clone size: -; V gene: TRBV5-1; J gene: TRBJ2-1; D gene: TRBD2; CDR3 protein: CASRVTLADLPNEQFF; CDR3 DNA: TGCGCCAGCAGAGTAACCCTAGCGGACCTACCTAATGAGCAGTTCTTC
clone size: -; V gene: TRBV20-1; J gene: TRBJ2-2; D gene: TRBD1; CDR3 protein: CSARPLGQRGTGELFF; CDR3 DNA: TGCAGTGCTAGGCCGTTGGGACAGCGAGGCACCGGGGAGCTGTTTTTT
clone size: many; V gene: TRBV19; J gene: TRBJ1-1; D gene: -; CDR3 protein: CASNRGALNTEAFF; CDR3 DNA: TGTGCCAGTAACCGGGGCGCCTTGAACACTGAAGCTTTCTTT
clone size: many; V gene: TRBV11-3; J gene: TRBJ2-5; D gene: TRBD2; CDR3 protein: CASTNERERIETQYF; CDR3 DNA: TGTGCCAGCACCAACGAGCGGGAGAGGATAGAGACCCAGTACTTC
clone size: once; V gene: TRBV4-2; J gene: TRBJ1-5; D gene: TRBD1; CDR3 protein: CDNSQEGWAQGEPQHF; CDR3 DNA: TGTGACAACAGCCAAGAGGGATGGGCCCAGGGGGAGCCCCAGCATTTT
clone size: many; V gene: TRBV6-1; J gene: TRBJ2-5; D gene: -; CDR3 protein: CASSYEYAGETQYF; CDR3 DNA: TGTGCCAGCAGTTACGAATATGCGGGAGAGACCCAGTACTTC
clone size: many; V gene: TRBV10-3; J gene: TRBJ1-2; D gene: -; CDR3 protein: CAVWGANYGYTF; CDR3 DNA: TGTGCCGTTTGGGGGGCTAACTATGGCTACACCTTC
clone size: many; V gene: TRBV6-1; J gene: TRBJ2-7; D gene: -; CDR3 protein: CASSERGSGEQYF; CDR3 DNA: TGTGCCAGCAGTGAACGGGGGTCGGGGGAGCAGTACTTC
clone size: many; V gene: TRBV6-2/TRBV6-3; J gene: TRBJ2-1; D gene: TRBD2; CDR3 protein: CASRTSGSNNEQFF; CDR3 DNA: TGTGCCAGCCGGACTAGCGGGAGCAACAATGAGCAGTTCTTC
clone size: many; V gene: TRBV28; J gene: TRBJ2-3; D gene: -; CDR3 protein: CASSLRTDTQYF; CDR3 DNA: TGTGCCAGCAGTTTGCGCACAGATACGCAGTATTTT
clone size: few; V gene: TRBV6-1; J gene: TRBJ2-5; D gene: -; CDR3 protein: CASRTTRGETQYF; CDR3 DNA: TGTGCCAGCAGAACTACTAGAGGCGAGACCCAGTACTTC
clone size: many; V gene: TRBV10-3; J gene: TRBJ1-4; D gene: -; CDR3 protein: CAISPTELGEKLFF; CDR3 DNA: TGTGCCATCAGCCCCACGGAATTAGGCGAAAAACTGTTTTTT
clone size: many; V gene: TRBV11-2; J gene: TRBJ2-2; D gene: -; CDR3 protein: CASSAGPNTGELFF; CDR3 DNA: TGTGCCAGCAGCGCCGGGCCCAACACCGGGGAGCTGTTTTTT
clone size: many; V gene: TRBV18; J gene: TRBJ1-1; D gene: -; CDR3 protein: CASSPDLERLNTEAFF; CDR3 DNA: TGTGCCAGCTCACCGGATCTGGAACGTTTGAACACTGAAGCTTTCTTT
clone size: -; V gene: TRBV5-1; J gene: TRBJ1-6; D gene: TRBD1; CDR3 protein: CASSLIQGDNSPLHF; CDR3 DNA: TGCGCCAGCAGCTTGATACAGGGGGACAATTCACCCCTCCACTTT
clone size: few; V gene: TRBV5-1; J gene: TRBJ1-1; D gene: -; CDR3 protein: CASSLGGADAFF; CDR3 DNA: TGCGCCAGCAGCTTGGGGGGGGCGGATGCTTTCTTT
clone size: many; V gene: TRBV29-1; J gene: TRBJ1-2; D gene: -; CDR3 protein: CSVPRVNYGYTF; CDR3 DNA: TGCAGCGTTCCCAGGGTCAACTATGGCTACACCTTC
clone size: -; V gene: TRBV12-3/TRBV12-4; J gene: TRBJ2-7; D gene: -; CDR3 protein: CASSSHASGNEQYF; CDR3 DNA: TGTGCCAGCAGTTCCCACGCCTCAGGCAATGAGCAGTACTTC
clone size: -; V gene: TRBV7-2; J gene: TRBJ2-3; D gene: TRBD1; CDR3 protein: CASSKARQGAFQDTQYF; CDR3 DNA: TGTGCCAGCAGCAAAGCCCGACAGGGGGCGTTTCAAGATACGCAGTATTTT